The rows below give T cell receptor beta chains drawn from one sample of a study of blood T cell repertoires in COVID-19. Some clones are missing from TCRdb's copy, which holds only in-frame ones; the method was immunoSEQ multiplex PCR. The repertoire has 650,000 to 800,000 clones, about nine tenths of them found once; the top ten carry 0.2% to 0.3%. Sequenced input: peripheral blood. Source of these receptors: a woman younger than 35 with acute or convalescent COVID-19. CDR3s include the opening cysteine and the closing phenylalanine or tryptophan. Each record gives: J gene, V gene, D gene, clone size, CDR3 DNA, CDR3 protein. A D gene is named only where the DNA matches it firmly. Size is stated for part of the rows, as once, few or many counts, or as a class when the clone is expanded.

J: TRBJ1-2
V: TRBV5-1
D: .
size: .
DNA: TGCGCCAGCAGCTTGCAGGGCTTGGGCTATGGCTACACCTTC
CDR3: CASSLQGLGYGYTF

J: TRBJ2-7
V: TRBV5-1
D: .
size: .
DNA: TGCGCCAGCAGCTTTTTCCCTCTCGACAGGGACTCGCCTTTCGAGCAGTACTTC
CDR3: CASSFFPLDRDSPFEQYF

J: TRBJ1-1
V: TRBV7-9
D: .
size: .
DNA: TGTGCCAGCAGCTTGGACGGACTTAACACTGAAGCTTTCTTT
CDR3: CASSLDGLNTEAFF

J: TRBJ1-2
V: TRBV9
D: .
size: few
DNA: TGTGCCAGCAGCGTCCAGACTGTAAGCCATGGCTACACCTTC
CDR3: CASSVQTVSHGYTF

J: TRBJ1-1
V: TRBV12-5
D: TRBD1
size: .
DNA: TGTGCTAGTGGTCCAGGGACAGGGAGCTTGAACACTGAAGCTTTCTTT
CDR3: CASGPGTGSLNTEAFF

J: TRBJ1-4
V: TRBV4-3
D: .
size: .
DNA: TGCGCCAGCAGCCAAAGAGAGAACGGACTGAATGAAAAACTGTTTTTT
CDR3: CASSQRENGLNEKLFF

J: TRBJ1-6
V: TRBV12-2
D: .
size: .
DNA: TGTGCAAGTCGCTTGGAGCCCCGGGACTATTCACCCCTCCACTTT
CDR3: CASRLEPRDYSPLHF

J: TRBJ2-7
V: TRBV5-5
D: .
size: .
DNA: TGTGCCAGCAGCTTGGCCGCGGGGTATGGCTACGAGCAGTACTTC
CDR3: CASSLAAGYGYEQYF

J: TRBJ2-1
V: TRBV28
D: TRBD2
size: .
DNA: TGTGCCAGCCTCACTAGCGGGGGCTACAATGAGCAGTTCTTC
CDR3: CASLTSGGYNEQFF

J: TRBJ1-1
V: TRBV18
D: .
size: .
DNA: TGTGCCAGCTCACGGGCCGGGAGGAACACTGAAGCTTTCTTT
CDR3: CASSRAGRNTEAFF

J: TRBJ1-6
V: TRBV18
D: TRBD1
size: .
DNA: TGTGCCAGCTCACCAGGACAGGGAAGAACGGTCGCAAATTCACCCCTCCACTTT
CDR3: CASSPGQGRTVANSPLHF

J: TRBJ1-1
V: TRBV29-1
D: .
size: .
DNA: TGCAGCGAGGAGGACGGCACTGAAGCTTTCTTT
CDR3: CSEEDGTEAFF

J: TRBJ1-3
V: TRBV12-5
D: .
size: .
DNA: TGTGCTAGTGGTTTGATCCGGGTTGATGGAAACACCATATATTTT
CDR3: CASGLIRVDGNTIYF

J: TRBJ1-3
V: TRBV6-6
D: TRBD1
size: .
DNA: TGTGCCAGCAGTCGACAGGGGGCCTTTGGAAACACCATATATTTT
CDR3: CASSRQGAFGNTIYF

J: TRBJ2-7
V: TRBV7-6
D: TRBD1
size: .
DNA: TGTGCCAGCAGCGACTACCGGGACAGGGGAGCCTACGAGCAGTACTTC
CDR3: CASSDYRDRGAYEQYF

J: TRBJ1-1
V: TRBV10-2
D: .
size: .
DNA: TGCGCCACCAGACCGAGGGGGACTGAAGCTTTCTTT
CDR3: CATRPRGTEAFF

J: TRBJ1-1
V: TRBV18
D: .
size: .
DNA: TGTGCCAGCTCACCACCAGCACAGCAAAACACTGAAGCTTTCTTT
CDR3: CASSPPAQQNTEAFF

J: TRBJ1-1
V: TRBV6-2/TRBV6-3
D: .
size: .
DNA: TGTGCCAGCAGTTATAGGGGCCTCACGACTGAAGCTTTCTTT
CDR3: CASSYRGLTTEAFF

J: TRBJ2-5
V: TRBV15
D: .
size: .
DNA: TGTGCCACCAGCAATAACCGGAGGACCCAGTACTTC
CDR3: CATSNNRRTQYF

J: TRBJ1-2
V: TRBV24-1
D: .
size: .
DNA: TGTGCCACCAGTGACCCCCCAAATTATGGCTACACCTTC
CDR3: CATSDPPNYGYTF

J: TRBJ1-2
V: TRBV5-1
D: .
size: .
DNA: TGCGCCAGCAGCTTGGGTGGACAAATTGATGGCTACACCTTC
CDR3: CASSLGGQIDGYTF

J: TRBJ1-1
V: TRBV9
D: TRBD1
size: .
DNA: TGTGCCAGCAGCTCCCGACAGGGTGGAACTGAAGCTTTCTTT
CDR3: CASSSRQGGTEAFF

J: TRBJ2-3
V: TRBV5-6
D: TRBD2
size: .
DNA: TGTGCCAGCAGCGAGGCGGGGGGGCCAGATACGCAGTATTTT
CDR3: CASSEAGGPDTQYF

J: TRBJ2-7
V: TRBV9
D: TRBD1
size: once
DNA: TGTGCCAGCAGCGTCGCCGGGACAGGGGTTGAAGAGCAGTACTTC
CDR3: CASSVAGTGVEEQYF

J: TRBJ2-7
V: TRBV5-5
D: .
size: few
DNA: TGTGCCAGCAGCGTACAGGGTATTGGCTACGAGCAGTACTTC
CDR3: CASSVQGIGYEQYF

J: TRBJ2-7
V: TRBV15
D: .
size: .
DNA: TGTGCCACCAGCCAACTAATGTTGAGAAACGAGCAGTACTTC
CDR3: CATSQLMLRNEQYF

J: TRBJ1-2
V: TRBV4-2
D: .
size: .
DNA: TGTGCCAGCAGCCAAGATCGGGAACAGGACTATTATGGCTACACCTTC
CDR3: CASSQDREQDYYGYTF

J: TRBJ1-1
V: TRBV6-5
D: .
size: .
DNA: TGTGCCAGCAGTTACAGAGGGTACGAGACTGAAGCTTTCTTT
CDR3: CASSYRGYETEAFF

J: TRBJ1-5
V: TRBV19
D: TRBD1
size: .
DNA: TGTGCCTCAGCCTCCGGGACAGGGTGGTTTCAGCCCCAGCATTTT
CDR3: CASASGTGWFQPQHF

J: TRBJ2-7
V: TRBV4-1
D: TRBD1
size: .
DNA: TGCGCCAGCAGCCAAGGGGGGGACAGGGGGGAGCAGTACTTC
CDR3: CASSQGGDRGEQYF

J: TRBJ1-1
V: TRBV19
D: .
size: .
DNA: TGTGCCAGTAGTATACGGGAGCTAGGGAAGGGCACTGAAGCTTTCTTT
CDR3: CASSIRELGKGTEAFF

J: TRBJ1-4
V: TRBV6-5
D: .
size: .
DNA: TGTGCCAGCACCCAGGGTTTGGGTGAAAAACTGTTTTTT
CDR3: CASTQGLGEKLFF

J: TRBJ1-4
V: TRBV10-3
D: .
size: .
DNA: TGTGCCATCAGCATCACTAAAGGGGATCCCGAAAAACTGTTTTTT
CDR3: CAISITKGDPEKLFF

J: TRBJ2-1
V: TRBV19
D: .
size: .
DNA: TGTGCCAGTAGTATTAGTCATAACAATGAGCAGTTCTTC
CDR3: CASSISHNNEQFF

J: TRBJ1-2
V: TRBV30
D: TRBD1
size: .
DNA: TGTGCCTGGAGTGTGAACAGGGGGTATGGCTACACCTTC
CDR3: CAWSVNRGYGYTF

J: TRBJ1-5
V: TRBV6-2/TRBV6-3
D: TRBD1
size: .
DNA: TGTGCCAGCAGTTGGGACAGGGGGTATAGCAATCAGCCCCAGCATTTT
CDR3: CASSWDRGYSNQPQHF

J: TRBJ2-2
V: TRBV9
D: TRBD2
size: .
DNA: TGTGCCAGCAGCGTAGTAGCGGGGAACACCGGGGAGCTGTTTTTT
CDR3: CASSVVAGNTGELFF

J: TRBJ1-2
V: TRBV3-1/TRBV3-2
D: TRBD1
size: .
DNA: TGTGCCAGCAGCCAAGATACGGAGGGGGCACGAGGCTACACCTTC
CDR3: CASSQDTEGARGYTF

J: TRBJ1-1
V: TRBV9
D: .
size: .
DNA: TGTGCCAGCAGCGTAGGGACCGTCGGGGGGATGAGTCCTGAAGCTTTCTTT
CDR3: CASSVGTVGGMSPEAFF

J: TRBJ2-7
V: TRBV10-2
D: TRBD1
size: .
DNA: TGCGCCAGCAGGGACAGGGATTACGAGCAGTACTTC
CDR3: CASRDRDYEQYF

J: TRBJ2-7
V: TRBV4-1
D: TRBD1
size: .
DNA: TGCGCCAGCAGCCAAGGCCATACCCCGGGACAGGGGGCCTACGAGCAGTACTTC
CDR3: CASSQGHTPGQGAYEQYF

J: TRBJ1-1
V: TRBV7-8
D: .
size: few
DNA: TGTGCCAGCAGCTTAGGGGCAGGGAACACTGAAGCTTTCTTT
CDR3: CASSLGAGNTEAFF

J: TRBJ1-3
V: TRBV4-1
D: .
size: once
DNA: TGCGCCAGCAGCCAAGAAGGGGTGGGCTCCCACTCTGGAAACACCATATATTTT
CDR3: CASSQEGVGSHSGNTIYF

J: TRBJ2-3
V: TRBV6-4
D: TRBD2
size: .
DNA: TGTGCCAGCAGTTTGAGCGGGGGTAGCACAGATACGCAGTATTTT
CDR3: CASSLSGGSTDTQYF

J: TRBJ2-1
V: TRBV7-9
D: .
size: .
DNA: TGTGCCAGCATCCCCGACAGACACAATGAGCAGTTCTTC
CDR3: CASIPDRHNEQFF

J: TRBJ1-2
V: TRBV27
D: .
size: .
DNA: TGTGCCAGCAGTTTCTTTCCGGGACACGTCAATGGCTACACCTTC
CDR3: CASSFFPGHVNGYTF

J: TRBJ1-1
V: TRBV5-1
D: TRBD1
size: .
DNA: TGCGCCAGCAGCTTGGCATCCGGGACAGGTGGTAACACTGAAGCTTTCTTT
CDR3: CASSLASGTGGNTEAFF

J: TRBJ1-2
V: TRBV5-6
D: TRBD1
size: .
DNA: TGTGCCAGCAGCTTAGGGACAGAGGGGTATGGCTACACCTTC
CDR3: CASSLGTEGYGYTF

J: TRBJ1-3
V: TRBV19
D: .
size: .
DNA: TGTGCCAGTACCATCACCCCGGAGGCAAACACCATATATTTT
CDR3: CASTITPEANTIYF

J: TRBJ2-7
V: TRBV3-1/TRBV3-2
D: .
size: .
DNA: TGTGCCAGCAGCCCCCCAAACAGCCCCTACGAGCAGTACTTC
CDR3: CASSPPNSPYEQYF